This is a list of T cell receptor beta chains from one sample in a study of shared clonotypes between healthy human individuals. Sequencing used immunoSEQ multiplex PCR; TCRdb keeps in-frame clones, though not all of them. This sample has some 1.5 million clones, with about 98% found just once. The sequenced material came from naive CD4+ T cells sorted from blood. The receptors derive from a man younger than 45 in good health. Each CDR3 is given with its conserved first and last residue. D genes are given only for firm matches. Clone size is shown for a subset of rows, as once, few, many or a class of expanded clone.

J gene: TRBJ2-3; D gene: .; clone size: .; CDR3 length: 13; V gene: TRBV29-1; CDR3 protein: CSLLQHRADTQYF; CDR3 DNA: TGCAGCCTCCTACAACACAGGGCTGATACGCAGTATTTT
J gene: TRBJ1-2; D gene: .; clone size: .; CDR3 length: 17; V gene: TRBV29-1; CDR3 protein: CSVPMFGGRTLNYGYTF; CDR3 DNA: TGCAGCGTTCCCATGTTTGGGGGGCGCACCCTTAACTATGGCTACACCTTC
J gene: TRBJ2-1; D gene: .; clone size: .; CDR3 length: 15; V gene: TRBV4-3; CDR3 protein: CASRHTLSSYNEQFF; CDR3 DNA: TGCGCCAGCAGGCACACATTGAGCTCCTACAATGAGCAGTTCTTC
J gene: TRBJ1-4; D gene: TRBD1; clone size: once; CDR3 length: 19; V gene: TRBV7-9; CDR3 protein: CASSSSSAGQGIFNEKLFF; CDR3 DNA: TGTGCCAGCAGCTCCAGTTCTGCGGGACAGGGGATTTTTAATGAAAAACTGTTTTTT
J gene: TRBJ1-5; D gene: TRBD1; clone size: .; CDR3 length: 15; V gene: TRBV10-1; CDR3 protein: CASSAGQGSNQPQHF; CDR3 DNA: TGCGCCAGCAGTGCCGGACAGGGTAGCAATCAGCCCCAGCATTTT
J gene: TRBJ1-2; D gene: TRBD1; clone size: .; CDR3 length: 15; V gene: TRBV5-1; CDR3 protein: CASSLTRDRAYGYTF; CDR3 DNA: TGCGCCAGCAGCTTGACCCGGGACAGGGCTTATGGCTACACCTTC
J gene: TRBJ2-1; D gene: .; clone size: .; CDR3 length: 14; V gene: TRBV25-1; CDR3 protein: CASSRGSSYNEQFF; CDR3 DNA: TGTGCCAGCAGTCGGGGCAGCTCCTACAATGAGCAGTTCTTC
J gene: TRBJ2-1; D gene: TRBD1; clone size: .; CDR3 length: 15; V gene: TRBV11-2; CDR3 protein: CASRVGTGLSHEQFF; CDR3 DNA: TGTGCCAGCAGGGTGGGGACAGGGCTTAGTCATGAGCAGTTCTTC
J gene: TRBJ2-1; D gene: TRBD1; clone size: .; CDR3 length: 15; V gene: TRBV23-1; CDR3 protein: CASSRDREAGNEQFF; CDR3 DNA: TGCGCCAGCAGCCGGGACAGGGAGGCGGGCAATGAGCAGTTCTTC
J gene: TRBJ2-2; D gene: .; clone size: .; CDR3 length: 13; V gene: TRBV7-2; CDR3 protein: CASSASYGGELFF; CDR3 DNA: TGTGCCAGCAGCGCCTCATACGGCGGGGAGCTGTTTTTT
J gene: TRBJ1-2; D gene: .; clone size: .; CDR3 length: 12; V gene: TRBV19; CDR3 protein: CASSGDNYGYTF; CDR3 DNA: TGTGCCAGTAGTGGGGATAACTATGGCTACACCTTC
J gene: TRBJ2-2; D gene: .; clone size: .; CDR3 length: 15; V gene: TRBV11-2; CDR3 protein: CASSHYKGKAGELFF; CDR3 DNA: TGTGCCAGCAGCCATTATAAGGGGAAGGCCGGGGAGCTGTTTTTT
J gene: TRBJ2-3; D gene: TRBD1; clone size: .; CDR3 length: 16; V gene: TRBV12-5; CDR3 protein: CASGRTTGLVTDTQYF; CDR3 DNA: TGTGCTAGTGGTAGAACGACAGGGTTGGTTACAGATACGCAGTATTTT
J gene: TRBJ2-6; D gene: .; clone size: .; CDR3 length: 16; V gene: TRBV5-6; CDR3 protein: CASSLSGRAGANVLTF; CDR3 DNA: TGTGCCAGCAGCCTCTCCGGAAGAGCTGGGGCCAACGTCCTGACTTTC
J gene: TRBJ2-1; D gene: TRBD1; clone size: once; CDR3 length: 16; V gene: TRBV9; CDR3 protein: CASSVVGTGSYNEQFF; CDR3 DNA: TGTGCCAGCAGCGTAGTAGGGACAGGGAGCTACAATGAGCAGTTCTTC
J gene: TRBJ2-7; D gene: TRBD2; clone size: .; CDR3 length: 17; V gene: TRBV11-2; CDR3 protein: CASSFWYSSGMFYEQYF; CDR3 DNA: TGTGCCAGCAGCTTTTGGTACAGTAGCGGGATGTTCTACGAGCAGTACTTC
J gene: TRBJ2-7; D gene: .; clone size: .; CDR3 length: 17; V gene: TRBV14; CDR3 protein: CASSLGRSGTLYDEQYF; CDR3 DNA: TGTGCCAGCAGCCTAGGACGTTCCGGGACCCTATACGACGAGCAGTACTTC
J gene: TRBJ2-1; D gene: .; clone size: .; CDR3 length: 12; V gene: TRBV19; CDR3 protein: CASSISVGEQFF; CDR3 DNA: TGTGCCAGTAGTATATCCGTAGGTGAGCAGTTCTTC
J gene: TRBJ2-7; D gene: .; clone size: .; CDR3 length: 12; V gene: TRBV10-3; CDR3 protein: CAIGGNSYEQYF; CDR3 DNA: TGTGCCATCGGGGGCAACTCCTACGAGCAGTACTTC
J gene: TRBJ1-1; D gene: .; clone size: .; CDR3 length: 14; V gene: TRBV7-9; CDR3 protein: CASTLATMNTEAFF; CDR3 DNA: TGTGCCAGCACCCTCGCTACAATGAACACTGAAGCTTTCTTT
J gene: TRBJ1-5; D gene: TRBD1; clone size: .; CDR3 length: 18; V gene: TRBV19; CDR3 protein: CASSIRGQGLRGNQPQHF; CDR3 DNA: TGTGCCAGTAGTATTCGGGGACAGGGGCTACGAGGCAATCAGCCCCAGCATTTT
J gene: TRBJ2-3; D gene: .; clone size: .; CDR3 length: 16; V gene: TRBV9; CDR3 protein: CASSVEGGSSTDTQYF; CDR3 DNA: TGTGCCAGCAGCGTAGAAGGTGGTAGTAGCACAGATACGCAGTATTTT
J gene: TRBJ2-2; D gene: TRBD1; clone size: .; CDR3 length: 15; V gene: TRBV7-9; CDR3 protein: CASSYRGTGAGELFF; CDR3 DNA: TGTGCCAGCAGCTACAGGGGAACTGGAGCCGGGGAGCTGTTTTTT
J gene: TRBJ2-7; D gene: .; clone size: .; CDR3 length: 15; V gene: TRBV27; CDR3 protein: CASSLRAVPRYEQYF; CDR3 DNA: TGTGCCAGCAGTCTCAGGGCAGTTCCTAGGTACGAGCAGTACTTC
J gene: TRBJ1-1; D gene: .; clone size: .; CDR3 length: 13; V gene: TRBV19; CDR3 protein: CASQSTRWTEAFF; CDR3 DNA: TGTGCCAGTCAATCCACGAGGTGGACTGAAGCTTTCTTT
J gene: TRBJ2-3; D gene: .; clone size: .; CDR3 length: 16; V gene: TRBV7-8; CDR3 protein: CASSFRRRTSTDTQYF; CDR3 DNA: TGTGCCAGCAGCTTCAGGCGGAGAACTAGCACAGATACGCAGTATTTT
J gene: TRBJ2-1; D gene: TRBD2; clone size: .; CDR3 length: 19; V gene: TRBV27; CDR3 protein: CASSRRGLAGVSSYNEQFF; CDR3 DNA: TGTGCCAGCAGTCGTCGGGGACTAGCGGGAGTGAGCTCCTACAATGAGCAGTTCTTC
J gene: TRBJ2-1; D gene: TRBD1; clone size: .; CDR3 length: 15; V gene: TRBV19; CDR3 protein: CASSSSGQSYNEQFF; CDR3 DNA: TGTGCCAGTAGTAGCTCGGGACAGTCCTACAATGAGCAGTTCTTC
J gene: TRBJ1-5; D gene: .; clone size: .; CDR3 length: 13; V gene: TRBV18; CDR3 protein: CASSPLSNQPQHF; CDR3 DNA: TGTGCCAGCTCACCGTTGAGCAATCAGCCCCAGCATTTT
J gene: TRBJ2-1; D gene: TRBD2; clone size: .; CDR3 length: 16; V gene: TRBV7-3; CDR3 protein: CASSRAGGSSYNEQFF; CDR3 DNA: TGTGCCAGCAGCCGTGCGGGGGGAAGCTCCTACAATGAGCAGTTCTTC
J gene: TRBJ2-1; D gene: TRBD2; clone size: .; CDR3 length: 17; V gene: TRBV9; CDR3 protein: CASSLGLAGTLSNEQFF; CDR3 DNA: TGTGCCAGCAGCCTCGGACTAGCGGGTACTCTTTCCAATGAGCAGTTCTTC
J gene: TRBJ2-7; D gene: .; clone size: .; CDR3 length: 14; V gene: TRBV30; CDR3 protein: CAWSVRRAYYEQYF; CDR3 DNA: TGTGCCTGGAGTGTACGGAGGGCCTACTACGAGCAGTACTTC
J gene: TRBJ1-1; D gene: TRBD1; clone size: .; CDR3 length: 15; V gene: TRBV7-3; CDR3 protein: CASSLLGQGTTEAFF; CDR3 DNA: TGTGCCAGCAGCTTATTGGGACAGGGAACCACTGAAGCTTTCTTT
J gene: TRBJ2-3; D gene: TRBD2; clone size: .; CDR3 length: 14; V gene: TRBV6-6; CDR3 protein: CASRNGLAADTQYF; CDR3 DNA: TGTGCCAGCCGAAATGGACTAGCGGCTGATACGCAGTATTTT
J gene: TRBJ2-2; D gene: .; clone size: .; CDR3 length: 12; V gene: TRBV28; CDR3 protein: CASSTDVEELFF; CDR3 DNA: TGTGCCAGCAGCACAGATGTCGAGGAGCTGTTTTTT
J gene: TRBJ2-2; D gene: .; clone size: .; CDR3 length: 16; V gene: TRBV5-1; CDR3 protein: CASSVIGTPNTGELFF; CDR3 DNA: TGCGCCAGCAGCGTAATCGGGACCCCGAACACCGGGGAGCTGTTTTTT
J gene: TRBJ1-4; D gene: .; clone size: .; CDR3 length: 15; V gene: TRBV28; CDR3 protein: CASSFFGRPNEKLFF; CDR3 DNA: TGTGCCAGCAGTTTTTTCGGGCGACCTAATGAAAAACTGTTTTTT
J gene: TRBJ1-1; D gene: TRBD1; clone size: .; CDR3 length: 17; V gene: TRBV29-1; CDR3 protein: CSVVEGRTGGMNTEAFF; CDR3 DNA: TGCAGCGTTGTGGAAGGGAGAACAGGGGGGATGAACACTGAAGCTTTCTTT
J gene: TRBJ2-2; D gene: .; clone size: .; CDR3 length: 15; V gene: TRBV5-1; CDR3 protein: CASSPRATNTGELFF; CDR3 DNA: TGCGCCAGCAGCCCGCGAGCAACGAACACCGGGGAGCTGTTTTTT
J gene: TRBJ1-1; D gene: TRBD1; clone size: .; CDR3 length: 13; V gene: TRBV6-6; CDR3 protein: CASRPGGGTEAFF; CDR3 DNA: TGTGCCAGCAGGCCAGGGGGCGGAACTGAAGCTTTCTTT
J gene: TRBJ2-7; D gene: TRBD2; clone size: .; CDR3 length: 16; V gene: TRBV18; CDR3 protein: CASSPRLAAPGEEQYF; CDR3 DNA: TGTGCCAGCTCACCACGACTAGCGGCCCCGGGTGAGGAGCAGTACTTC
J gene: TRBJ1-6; D gene: .; clone size: once; CDR3 length: 13; V gene: TRBV29-1; CDR3 protein: CSATRGGDSPLHF; CDR3 DNA: TGCAGCGCCACCAGGGGAGGGGATTCACCCCTCCACTTT
J gene: TRBJ1-1; D gene: .; clone size: .; CDR3 length: 15; V gene: TRBV7-8; CDR3 protein: CASNPGGRVNTEAFF; CDR3 DNA: TGTGCCAGCAACCCCGGTGGCAGGGTAAACACTGAAGCTTTCTTT
J gene: TRBJ2-6; D gene: TRBD1; clone size: .; CDR3 length: 17; V gene: TRBV19; CDR3 protein: CASRETRQGVWANVLTF; CDR3 DNA: TGTGCCAGTAGAGAGACCCGACAGGGGGTTTGGGCCAACGTCCTGACTTTC
J gene: TRBJ1-1; D gene: .; clone size: .; CDR3 length: 13; V gene: TRBV29-1; CDR3 protein: CSVQLQVNTEAFF; CDR3 DNA: TGCAGCGTTCAATTACAGGTGAACACTGAAGCTTTCTTT
J gene: TRBJ2-2; D gene: .; clone size: .; CDR3 length: 17; V gene: TRBV18; CDR3 protein: CASSLLLMDRDTGELFF; CDR3 DNA: TGTGCCAGCTCACTTTTACTTATGGACAGAGACACCGGGGAGCTGTTTTTT
J gene: TRBJ2-7; D gene: .; clone size: .; CDR3 length: 12; V gene: TRBV5-1; CDR3 protein: CASSILPYEQYF; CDR3 DNA: TGCGCCAGCAGCATTCTCCCCTACGAGCAGTACTTC
J gene: TRBJ2-2; D gene: .; clone size: .; CDR3 length: 14; V gene: TRBV7-2; CDR3 protein: CASSSTRGSGELFF; CDR3 DNA: TGTGCCAGCAGCTCAACAAGGGGTTCCGGGGAGCTGTTTTTT
J gene: TRBJ2-7; D gene: TRBD2; clone size: .; CDR3 length: 15; V gene: TRBV10-3; CDR3 protein: CAISDGLAASYEQYF; CDR3 DNA: TGTGCCATCAGTGATGGCCTAGCGGCCTCCTACGAGCAGTACTTC
J gene: TRBJ2-5; D gene: TRBD2; clone size: .; CDR3 length: 18; V gene: TRBV5-1; CDR3 protein: CASSHGTSGSSDQETQYF; CDR3 DNA: TGCGCCAGCAGCCACGGGACTAGCGGGAGCTCGGACCAAGAGACCCAGTACTTC
J gene: TRBJ2-3; D gene: .; clone size: .; CDR3 length: 13; V gene: TRBV5-1; CDR3 protein: CASSAGTLDTQYF; CDR3 DNA: TGCGCCAGCAGCGCCGGGACGTTAGATACGCAGTATTTT
J gene: TRBJ1-5; D gene: .; clone size: .; CDR3 length: 15; V gene: TRBV5-6; CDR3 protein: CASSLMGVGNQPQHF; CDR3 DNA: TGTGCCAGCAGCTTGATGGGGGTTGGCAATCAGCCCCAGCATTTT
J gene: TRBJ2-2; D gene: TRBD1; clone size: .; CDR3 length: 17; V gene: TRBV5-4; CDR3 protein: CASSQGAARGIGGELFF; CDR3 DNA: TGTGCCAGCAGCCAGGGGGCAGCCCGAGGCATCGGCGGGGAGCTGTTTTTT
J gene: TRBJ2-3; D gene: .; clone size: .; CDR3 length: 15; V gene: TRBV18; CDR3 protein: CASSRMGGGTDTQYF; CDR3 DNA: TGTGCCAGCTCACGTATGGGTGGGGGCACAGATACGCAGTATTTT
J gene: TRBJ2-7; D gene: .; clone size: .; CDR3 length: 13; V gene: TRBV6-6; CDR3 protein: CASKRGFAYEQYF; CDR3 DNA: TGTGCCAGCAAGCGAGGCTTCGCCTACGAGCAGTACTTC
J gene: TRBJ1-1; D gene: TRBD1; clone size: .; CDR3 length: 16; V gene: TRBV11-2; CDR3 protein: CASSFGPRGRNTEAFF; CDR3 DNA: TGTGCCAGCAGCTTTGGCCCCAGGGGGAGGAATACTGAAGCTTTCTTT
J gene: TRBJ2-5; D gene: TRBD1; clone size: .; CDR3 length: 13; V gene: TRBV5-1; CDR3 protein: CASSMTGGQTQYF; CDR3 DNA: TGCGCCAGCAGCATGACAGGGGGACAGACCCAGTACTTC